The 28 T cell receptor beta chains below come from one sample, sequenced in a study of blood T cell repertoires in COVID-19. The repertoire was sequenced with immunoSEQ multiplex PCR; TCRdb's copy has only in-frame clones and lacks some. This table holds around 200,000 clones, more than 70% found once. The sequenced sample was peripheral blood. The source is a man aged 50-59 years with active or convalescent COVID-19.

This clone has only a few counts. The rearrangement joins TRBV19 to TRBJ2-1; TRBD2 might be the D (6 bases). The CDR3 is 15 amino acids. V lost 3 bases and J 3 bases, leaving 12 bases between the germline ends. CDR1 and CDR2 from the germline V gene are LNHDA and SQIVND (reference sequence). DNA of the CDR3: TGTGCCAGTAGTATCAGTGGGGGGAGCTACAATGAGCAGTTCTTC. Translating it yields CASSISGGSYNEQFF.

The chain links TRBV13 to TRBJ1-2; 9 bases match TRBD1. The V gene's germline CDR1 is PRHDT and CDR2 FYEKMQ (reference sequence). Unmatched junction bases numbered 4, after V lost 0 bases and J lost 8 bases. The CDR3 loop spans 14 amino acids. CDR3 amino acids: CASSLGTGGRGYTF. In DNA, the CDR3 is TGTGCCAGCAGCTTAGGGACAGGGGGTAGAGGCTACACCTTC.

The V gene is TRBV25-1, the J gene TRBJ1-1, with D uncertain. This CDR3 region has 13 residues. Germline V gives CDR1 MGHDK, CDR2 SYGVNS. The germline V and J ends were trimmed by 2 bases and 5 bases, with 9 bases remaining between them. As DNA, the CDR3 is TGTGCCAGCAGTGAAAATGTCGTGACTGAAGCTTTCTTT. Residues: CASSENVVTEAFF.

This chain uses TRBV14 with TRBJ1-1, with 7 bases fitting TRBD1. Trimming removed 1 base from V and 0 bases from J; junction bases left unmatched: 8. Germline CDR1 and CDR2: SGHDN and FVKESK. The CDR3 is made up of 17 amino acids. The CDR3 is CASSQVWQGVMNTEAFF. As DNA, the CDR3 is TGTGCCAGCAGCCAAGTCTGGCAGGGGGTCATGAACACTGAAGCTTTCTTT.

To note about this clone: At the DNA level, this CDR3 is encoded by other sequences in the same sample as well. This sequence joins TRBV28 and TRBJ2-7; D gene uncertain. There are 11 residues in the CDR3. The V gene's germline CDR1 is MDHEN and CDR2 SYDVKM. V shed 4 bases and J shed 7 bases, with 8 bases lying between them. CDR3 bases: TGTGCCAGCAGTTACCGCGTTGAGCAGTACTTC. It is translated as CASSYRVEQYF.

The J gene is TRBJ1-1, the V gene TRBV30, with D perhaps TRBD1 (5 bases). Trimming removed 0 bases at V and 2 bases at J, with 10 bases between. CDR3 length: 14 residues. The germline gives CDR1 GTSNPN, CDR2 SVGIG (reference sequence). CDR3 amino acids: CAWSVGTVNTEAFF. The CDR3 DNA is TGTGCCTGGAGTGTGGGGACTGTTAACACTGAAGCTTTCTTT.

This clone was observed once. The chain has TRBV5-1 and TRBJ2-1; 7 bases agree with TRBD2. Trimming took 2 bases from V and 2 from J; bases not matched to a gene: 7. This CDR3 spans 16 amino acids. Per the germline V gene, CDR1 is SGHRS and CDR2 is YFSETQ. CDR3 protein: CASSLTRLAAYNEQFF. In DNA, the CDR3 is TGCGCCAGCAGCTTAACCCGGCTAGCGGCCTACAATGAGCAGTTCTTC.

This chain connects TRBV2 to TRBJ1-5; perhaps TRBD1 as D (5 bases). CDR3 length: 14 residues. Germline-derived CDR1 and CDR2 are SNHLY and FYNNEI. V was shortened by 3 bases and J by 6 bases, with 12 bases between the two germline ends. For the CDR3, the DNA is TGTGCCAGCAGTGACCAGGGTTTTGGTCAGCCCCAGCATTTT. Amino acid sequence: CASSDQGFGQPQHF.

The chain has TRBV5-1 and TRBJ2-1, with 10 positions matching TRBD2. J lost 9 bases, V lost 0 bases, and 6 bases had no gene match. This CDR3 region has 15 residues. Germline V CDR1 and CDR2: SGHRS, YFSETQ. CDR3 bases: TGCGCCAGCAGCTTGGTTAGCGGGGGGTCCACTGAGCAGTTCTTC. This encodes CASSLVSGGSTEQFF.

V gene TRBV7-8 combines with J gene TRBJ1-6; maybe TRBD1 (5 bases). Germline-derived CDR1 and CDR2 are SGHVS and FQNEAQ. The CDR3 is 17 residues long. Between the trimmed V and J ends, which lost 7 bases and 0 bases, there was a span of 16 bases. DNA of the CDR3: TGTGCCAGCACCCCGGGGGATCCGACCTCCTATAATTCACCCCTCCACTTT. Protein: CASTPGDPTSYNSPLHF.

V usage is TRBV5-5 and J usage is TRBJ2-7; 8 bases are shared with TRBD2. This CDR3 region has 15 residues. V gave up 4 bases and J gave up 3 bases; unmatched junction bases: 9. The V gene's germline CDR1 is SGHKS and CDR2 YYEKEE (reference sequence). The chain's CDR3 is CASSIPGLGGYEQYF. The CDR3 DNA reads TGTGCCAGCAGCATACCGGGACTAGGGGGCTACGAGCAGTACTTC.

This sequence joins TRBV19 and TRBJ2-4; 11 bases fit TRBD1. V was clipped by 5 bases and J by 1 base; unmatched bases: 4. The CDR3 length is 16 residues. CDR1 is LNHDA and CDR2 is SQIVND in the germline V gene (reference sequence). This CDR3 is CASSSRTGGAKNIQYF. The DNA of the CDR3 is TGTGCCAGTAGTTCGCGGACAGGGGGCGCCAAAAACATTCAGTACTTC. Full variable domain (missing parts from reference TRBV19 and TRBJ2-4): DGGITQSPKYLFRKEGQNVTLSCEQNLNHDAMYWYRQDPGQGLRLIYYSQIVNDFQKGDIAEGYSVSREKKESFPLTVTSAQKNPTAFYLCASSSRTGGAKNIQYFGAGTRLSVL.

This rearrangement joins TRBV7-3 to TRBJ2-3; tentatively, D is TRBD2 (6 bases). The ends were cut back, 4 bases at V and 2 bases at J, with 13 bases in the middle. Germline V gene data show CDR1 as SGHTA and CDR2 as FQGTGA. The CDR3 runs 15 residues. The CDR3 loop is CASSSGAGITDTQYF. Written as DNA, the CDR3 is TGTGCCAGCAGCTCGGGAGCTGGTATCACAGATACGCAGTATTTT. Full variable domain (rest looked up from reference TRBV7-3 and TRBJ2-3): GAGVSQTPSNKVTEKGKYVELRCDPISGHTALYWYRQSLGQGPEFLIYFQGTGAADDSGLPNDRFFAVRPEGSVSTLKIQRTERGDSAVYLCASSSGAGITDTQYFGPGTRLTVL.

V usage is TRBV6-5 and J usage is TRBJ1-1, with 7 bases that match TRBD1. There are 12 residues in the CDR3. CDR1 MNHEY and CDR2 SVGAGI come from the germline V gene. Trimming cost V 7 bases and J 5 bases; bases outside gene matches: 4. The CDR3 DNA sequence: TGTGCCAGCATAAACAGGGGAACTGAAGCTTTCTTT. Its translation is CASINRGTEAFF.

The chain recombines TRBV19 with TRBJ1-4, with 9 positions matching TRBD1. The germline CDR1 and CDR2 sequences are LNHDA and SQIVND (reference sequence). Germline trimming cut 6 bases from V and 2 bases from J; bases unmatched to any gene: 4. This CDR3 has 15 amino acids. Written as DNA, the CDR3 is TGTGCCAGTAGACCGGGACAGGGCACTAATGAAAAACTGTTTTTT. Protein: CASRPGQGTNEKLFF.

The J gene is TRBJ1-6, the V gene TRBV14; D perhaps matches TRBD1 (6 bases). The CDR3 has 17 residues. CDR1 and CDR2 from the germline V gene are SGHDN and FVKESK. The V gene lost 8 bases and the J gene lost 8 bases, with 25 bases spanning the gap. CDR3 DNA sequence: TGTGCCAGCGAACCCTCAGGTGGGGGCGGATTATATTCACCCCTCCACTTT. Protein product: CASEPSGGGGLYSPLHF.

This clone appeared once. The chain has TRBV20-1 and TRBJ2-7; 9 nucleotides agree with TRBD2. The germline gives CDR1 DFQATT, CDR2 SNEGSKA (reference sequence). This CDR3 is 14 amino acids long. V shed 3 bases, J shed 4 bases, and the junction held 7 bases outside the gene matches. The CDR3 here is CSASFSGSEYEQYF. CDR3 DNA: TGCAGTGCTAGTTTTAGCGGGAGTGAATACGAGCAGTACTTC.

V is TRBV10-1 and J is TRBJ2-5; D gene unclear. This CDR3 has 11 amino acids. V lost 3 bases, J lost 7 bases, and 6 bases lay in between. In germline, CDR1 is WNHNN, CDR2 SYGVQD (reference sequence). CDR3 DNA sequence: TGCGCCAGCAGTGATGGGCCGACCCAGTACTTC. It codes for CASSDGPTQYF.

This clone was recorded once. The V gene is TRBV10-3, the J gene TRBJ1-3, with 9 bases lining up with TRBD1. The V and J ends lost 0 bases and 3 bases, in that order; junction bases with no gene match: 3. The CDR3 runs to 16 residues. CDR1 is ENHRY and CDR2 is SYGVKD in the germline V gene. The CDR3, as DNA: TGTGCCATCAGTGAGTCCGTGGGACAGGGTGGAAACACCATATATTTT. The encoded protein is CAISESVGQGGNTIYF.

V usage is TRBV30 and J usage is TRBJ1-1; 7 bases are shared with TRBD1. With V trimmed by 7 bases and J by 5 bases, 7 bases remained unmatched. Germline CDR1 GTSNPN, CDR2 SVGIG (reference sequence). The CDR3 loop spans 12 amino acids. This CDR3 is CALEGAATEAFF. The CDR3 coding sequence is TGTGCCTTGGAGGGGGCGGCAACTGAAGCTTTCTTT.

The chain employs TRBV18 and TRBJ1-2; D unresolved. The CDR3 is 14 residues long. CDR1 is KGHSH and CDR2 is LQKENI in the germline V gene. V lost 3 bases and J lost 5, with 13 bases in between. The CDR3 bases are TGTGCCAGCTCACCCTCAGGTGAATCTTATGGCTACACCTTC. Translated, it gives CASSPSGESYGYTF.

The J gene is TRBJ2-1, the V gene TRBV24-1, with D maybe TRBD1 (5 bases). From germline, CDR1 is KGHDR and CDR2 SFDVKD. The germline V and J ends were trimmed by 4 bases and 10 bases, with 22 bases remaining between them. The CDR3 length is 16 residues. The chain's CDR3 is CATSEYQRGSKGEQFF. CDR3 bases: TGTGCCACCAGTGAGTACCAAAGGGGCAGCAAGGGAGAGCAGTTCTTC.

The chain couples TRBV30 to TRBJ2-7; TRBD1 matches at 9 bases. The germline CDR1 and CDR2 sequences are GTSNPN and SVGIG (reference sequence). The CDR3 is made up of 14 amino acids. V dropped 6 bases and J dropped 1; count of bases not matched to a gene: 7. CDR3 residues: CACTGTGSSYEQYF. As DNA, the CDR3 is TGTGCCTGCACCGGGACAGGGAGTTCCTACGAGCAGTACTTC.

The chain has TRBV4-3 and TRBJ1-4, with 9 nucleotides matching TRBD1. Germline lookup yields CDR1 LGHNA and CDR2 YSLEER. Trimming took 5 bases from V and 5 from J; bases not matched to a gene: 12. This CDR3 is built from 17 residues. As DNA, the CDR3 is TGCGCCAGCAGCACTTCGTATGGGACAGGGAACAATGAAAAACTGTTTTTT. It is translated as CASSTSYGTGNNEKLFF.

The sample holds a few counts of this clone. This CDR3 reads CASSRSRDRGYEQYF. DNA of the CDR3: TGTGCCAGCAGCCGTTCCCGGGACAGGGGCTACGAGCAGTACTTC. The genes are TRBV5-8 and TRBJ2-7; TRBD1 agrees at 10 bases. Looked up from germline, CDR1 is SGHTS and CDR2 is YDEGEE. J lost 3 bases, V lost 4 bases, and 7 bases had no gene match. The CDR3 extends over 15 amino acids.

The CDR3 region is CASSPGQGPEQYF. DNA for the CDR3: TGCGCCAGCAGCCCGGGACAGGGACCAGAGCAGTACTTC. The chain uses TRBV5-1 and TRBJ2-7; TRBD1 agrees at 9 bases. The V gene end was trimmed by 4 bases and the J gene end by 7 bases; junction bases not matched to a gene: 6. CDR3 length: 13 residues. Looked up from germline, CDR1 is SGHRS and CDR2 is YFSETQ.

This chain uses TRBV30 with TRBJ2-5; 11 nucleotides agree with TRBD2. The J segment lost 2 bases and the V segment lost 7 bases, leaving 9 bases of the junction unmatched. This CDR3 has 15 residues. From germline, CDR1 is GTSNPN and CDR2 SVGIG (reference sequence). Here the CDR3 reads CAFYPGLAAQETQYF. CDR3 coding DNA: TGTGCCTTTTACCCGGGACTAGCGGCACAAGAGACCCAGTACTTC.

The chain recombines TRBV7-9 with TRBJ1-5; D might be TRBD1 (5 bases). The germline V gene encodes CDR1 SEHNR and CDR2 FQNEAQ (reference sequence). This CDR3 spans 13 amino acids. V dropped 4 bases and J dropped 7 bases, with 11 bases sitting between them. This CDR3 reads CASSSNGGQPQHF. CDR3 bases: TGTGCCAGCAGCTCTAATGGGGGGCAGCCCCAGCATTTT.